This entry describes one TCR beta chain. Per the germline V gene, CDR1 is SGHTA and CDR2 is FQGNSA. The CDR3 totals 17 residues. V lost 2 bases to trimming and J lost 5 bases; unmatched junction nucleotides: 13. These data are taken from a study of blood T cell repertoires in COVID-19. The data were produced by immunoSEQ multiplex PCR, yet TCRdb's version contains in-frame clones alone and is incomplete. The sample contains 35,000 to 45,000 clones, around 73% of which appear only once. The source is a man aged 65 to 85 with acute or convalescent COVID-19. The sample was peripheral blood. The chain recombines TRBV7-2 with TRBJ2-7, with 9 positions matching TRBD1. CDR3 DNA: TGTGCCAGCAGCTTAAAGGTTCTTGGGACAGGGCTCCACGAGCAGTACTTC. It yields the protein CASSLKVLGTGLHEQYF.